The sequence of this T cell receptor beta chain was determined in a study of cytomegalovirus exposure and HLA in healthy donors (dated by TCRdb to the late 2010s). Context from the whole study: In an earlier analysis of approximately 500 of the donors, under 300 Gb of sequence data and 100 million or so unique TCR beta sequences from 150 million to 200 million T cells were reported. An early release covering approximately 600 HLA-typed donors comprised 250 to 350 gigabases of sequencing data and roughly 86 million unique TCR sequences. Among the roughly 370 genotyped donors, 75% to 90% belonged to the genetic ancestry cluster associated with self-reported Caucasian donors. The aim of the study was to test whether cataloging public T cell receptors could identify signatures of past pathogen exposure. The T cell repertoires of several hundred subjects were profiled by immunosequencing and related to cytomegalovirus serostatus. Besides the first cohort of roughly 700 subjects, a separate validation cohort made up of over 95 different subjects was used. To predict cytomegalovirus infection status, the study brought together high-throughput TCR immunosequencing, statistical association of individual TCRs with disease status, and machine learning. A later analysis re-examined previously published TCR beta repertoires from over 500 donors and added high-resolution HLA genotyping to investigate patterns of TCR occurrence. Rather than drawing on any new phenotypic data, the later analysis identified candidate immune exposures from TCR beta sequences and the way those sequences occurred across donors. To decide whether each TCR beta V gene segment behaved as functional or pseudogenic, an earlier analysis of some 600 of the donors relied on high-throughput TCR beta sequencing. Donor age, sex, ethnicity and CMV serostatus were collected together with the repertoire data. Genome-wide SNP genotypes for about 55% of the roughly 670 donors were used in a later genetic analysis, which treated that subset as a discovery cohort. Every repertoire in the discovery cohort had been generated on one and the same sequencing platform. Both class I and class II loci were covered by HLA typing, at four-digit resolution. Typing coverage varied by locus: about 620-630 donors for A, B, C, DRB1 and DQB1; around 560 for DQA1; over 600 for DPA1; roughly 450 for DPB1. Because of strong linkage in the cohort, roughly five DR-DQ haplotypes were treated as single units for association and clustering. Across about 370 genotyped donors of the cohort, an average of about 240,000 unique TCR beta nucleotide sequences per donor were sequenced, and roughly 20% of those sequences were non-productive.

Between the V and J ends, shortened by 5 bases and 4 bases respectively, the junction contains 11 bases. The germline V gene supplies CDR1 SQVTM and CDR2 ANQGSEA. Including the terminal cysteine and phenylalanine, the CDR3 comprises 12 residues. Only the CDR3 DNA stays, 36 bases, in frame from base 1. The cohort comprised several hundred healthy bone marrow donors. Cohort members were all nominally healthy when sampled, although unrecorded immune exposures were likely present. The donor was CMV seronegative and was included in the group of 352 seronegative cohort members. Every donor gave a peripheral blood sample, and the peripheral blood mononuclear cells from that sample were used for TCR beta sequencing. The Qiagen DNeasy Blood Extraction Kit was used to extract genomic DNA from the blood cell samples. Library preparation employed the immunoSEQ multiplex PCR assay. The multiplex PCR relied on a mix of 60 forward primers for TCR Vbeta segments and 13 reverse primers for TCR Jbeta segments. Amplification of the CDR3 region of rearranged TCR beta genes was performed with a multiplex PCR assay on genomic DNA. On the Illumina HiSeq System, the amplified TCR beta libraries were sequenced as 87-base-pair reads. In the authors' own workflow: A later analysis counted about 80 million unique TCR beta chains across the 550 to 750 repertoires, and some 11 million of these chains were shared by at least two donors. Raw reads were error-corrected and collapsed into unique sequences with a nearest-neighbor algorithm that merged closely related sequences to remove PCR and sequencing errors. CDR3 sequences were aligned to IMGT reference sequences to assign V, D and J gene segments. Each retained sequence needed at least a six-nucleotide match to both a V gene segment and a J gene segment. Rearrangements were classified as productive when the CDR3 lacked stop codons and remained in frame with V and J, and all other rearrangements were classified as non-productive. CDR3 was defined according to IMGT convention as the region running from the second conserved V-encoded cysteine to the conserved J-encoded phenylalanine. In an earlier analysis of around 600 of the donors, sequences lacking an unambiguous match to a single V gene segment were excluded. An earlier analysis of several hundred of the donors called V segments functional above 56.7% productive rearrangements and segregating when the between-donor standard deviation exceeded 5%. A statistical classification framework was built to diagnose cytomegalovirus status from the catalog of TCR beta chain sequences. In a later analysis, V and J genes were assigned by comparing TCR nucleotide sequences against IMGT/GENE-DB human TR gene sequences. Using the TCRdist pipeline, a later analysis assigned CDR3 sequences along with most-parsimonious VDJ recombination scenarios. A later analysis defined each TCR beta chain by its CDR3 amino acid sequence plus V-gene family, and excluded reads lacking a unique V-gene family. A later analysis removed 600 or so highly shared, low-generation-probability nucleotide sequences to deal with suspected cross-contamination and a sequencing artifact. A later analysis calculated a clonal expansion index for each public chain from normalized within-repertoire ranks of inferred template counts. Generation probabilities in a later analysis came from a VDJ recombination model fitted to out-of-frame rearrangements, and those results were checked against IGoR. A later analysis scored TCR-TCR, TCR-HLA and TCR-CMV co-occurrence with hypergeometric tests, applying a repertoire-size bias correction to TCR pairs. A later analysis estimated false discovery rates by permuting HLA or CMV assignments 20 times. A later analysis grouped co-occurring TCRs with DBSCAN, adding TCRdist sequence similarity when clustering within HLA-allele-positive subsets. For co-occurrence clustering, repertoires with fewer than 30,000 or more than 120,000 public chains were excluded, along with roughly five repertoires with anomalous nucleotide sharing. In TCRdb, the immuneACCESS table is reduced to in-frame sequences with V and J assigned. These tables do not hold every clone; where another copy was compared, an unresolved V gene accounts for under half, and the others remain unexplained. That table furnishes V, J and clone size, whereas the DNA furnished D and trimming. This sample has around 160,000 clones in its table, and 70% to 80% of those were observed once. The ten biggest clones cover 1% of the sample.

What the work shows at the level of the full study, not this receptor alone: Correlated functional status among segregating V segments might reflect linkage disequilibrium, but an unknown experimental factor could not be ruled out. A later analysis found that HLA-associated TCR beta chains were more clonally expanded and had lower generation probabilities than equally common non-associated chains. V-gene and J-gene trimming of TCR beta chains was associated with a missense DCLRE1C variant in a later genetic analysis, and the association was replicated in an independent cohort. A further reported finding was that TCR beta sequences accurately predicted the HLA-A and HLA-B alleles for most subjects in the first cohort. According to a later analysis, parvovirus B19, influenza, CMV and Epstein-Barr virus appeared linked to several top co-occurrence clusters. Immune exposure information for the cohort was limited to CMV serostatus. The classifier was reported to diagnose cytomegalovirus status with high specificity and sensitivity in both the original and validation cohorts. Strong co-occurrence of HLA alleles, especially DR and DQ, made assigning TCR associations to individual alleles difficult. Sequencing depth was assumed to be roughly uniform across donors in the presence/absence analyses, though that assumption may not hold. A few of the identified cytomegalovirus-associated TCR beta chains were confirmed in vitro to be specific for cytomegalovirus antigens. At a false discovery rate of 0.05, a later analysis linked about 16,000 TCR beta sequences to specific HLA alleles. In a later analysis, TCR association rates were found to vary across HLA loci, with the most associated TCRs seen for DRB1 alleles and the fewest for HLA-C alleles. HLA typing was unavailable for some donors at each locus, so association tests used only the typed subset. In the study, some 160 TCR beta chains were listed as associated with cytomegalovirus. Because counts were too low, 15 or so rarely observed V segments, including chromosome 9 orphons, were excluded from the earlier analysis of some 540 of the donors. It was suggested by the authors that the approach could potentially be generalized to other disease states and immunological phenotypes. The 87-base-pair reads could not distinguish some IMGT-functional V segments, including TRBV6-2 and TRBV6-3, so those segments were excluded. In this cohort, only TCR beta chains were sequenced, and detectable features were limited by the absence of alpha or paired-chain data. Most TCR sequences were seen in very few donors, while some public TCRs were found in many individuals. A later genetic analysis reported fewer N-insertions in productive TCRs among donors in an Asian-associated ancestry cluster than the roughly 650-donor mean. A cluster of highly shared sequence variants was judged likely to be a technical artifact of the sequencing pipeline. In an earlier analysis of about 540 of the donors, most TCR beta V segments were observed in productive rearrangements about 87% or about 30% of the time, broadly matching IMGT annotations. According to a later analysis, most CMV-associated TCR beta chains appeared to be HLA-restricted, and the HLA associations seemed to be driven largely by CMV exposure.

In regard to this clone: This receptor's antigen is unknown. No per-base quality is available; no much larger clone lies one base away.

Sequenced material: PBMCs. The clonotype comes from a woman between 40 and 50 years old in good health and CMV-seronegative. The rearrangement combines TRBV29-1 with TRBJ2-5; TRBD2 could be the D gene, as 6 bases match. The DNA is TGCAGCGTTCGTCGGGGAGGAGAGACCCAGTACTTC. Translation gives CSVRRGGETQYF.